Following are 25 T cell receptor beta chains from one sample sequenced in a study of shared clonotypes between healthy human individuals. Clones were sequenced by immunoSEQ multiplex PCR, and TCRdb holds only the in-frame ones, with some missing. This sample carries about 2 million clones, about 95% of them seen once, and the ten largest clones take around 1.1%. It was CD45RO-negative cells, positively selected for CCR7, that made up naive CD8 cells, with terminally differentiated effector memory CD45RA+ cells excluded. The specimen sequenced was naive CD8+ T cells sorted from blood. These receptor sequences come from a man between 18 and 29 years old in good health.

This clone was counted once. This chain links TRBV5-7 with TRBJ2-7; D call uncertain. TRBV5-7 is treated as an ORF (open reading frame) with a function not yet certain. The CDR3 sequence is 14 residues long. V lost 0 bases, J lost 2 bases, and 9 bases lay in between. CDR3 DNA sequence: TGTGCCAGCAGCTTGGATGTCAGAGCCTACGAGCAGTACTTC. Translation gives CASSLDVRAYEQYF.

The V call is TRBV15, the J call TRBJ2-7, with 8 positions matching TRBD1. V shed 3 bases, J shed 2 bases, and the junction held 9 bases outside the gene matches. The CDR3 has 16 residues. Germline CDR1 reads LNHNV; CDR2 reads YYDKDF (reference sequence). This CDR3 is CATSSERTGKTYEQYF. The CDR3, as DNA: TGTGCCACCAGCAGTGAGAGGACAGGGAAAACCTACGAGCAGTACTTC.

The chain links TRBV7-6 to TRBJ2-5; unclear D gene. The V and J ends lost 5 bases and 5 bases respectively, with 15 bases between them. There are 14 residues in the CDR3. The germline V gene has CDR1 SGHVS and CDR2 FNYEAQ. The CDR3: CASSLSRNWETQYF. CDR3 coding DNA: TGTGCCAGCAGCCTAAGCCGAAATTGGGAGACCCAGTACTTC.

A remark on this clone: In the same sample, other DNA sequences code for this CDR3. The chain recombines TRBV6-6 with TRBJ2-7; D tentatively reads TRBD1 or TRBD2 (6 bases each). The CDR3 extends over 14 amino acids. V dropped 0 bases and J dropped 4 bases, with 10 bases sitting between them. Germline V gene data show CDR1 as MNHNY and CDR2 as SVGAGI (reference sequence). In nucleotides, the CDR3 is TGTGCCAGCAGTTACTCGGAAGGGGGGTACGAGCAGTACTTC. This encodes CASSYSEGGYEQYF.

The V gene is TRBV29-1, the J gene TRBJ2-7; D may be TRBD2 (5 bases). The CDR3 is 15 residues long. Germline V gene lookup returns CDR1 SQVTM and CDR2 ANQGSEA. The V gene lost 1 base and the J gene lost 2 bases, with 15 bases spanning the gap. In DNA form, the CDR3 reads TGCAGCGTTGAAGTTAACGGACTGAACACCTACGAGCAGTACTTC. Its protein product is CSVEVNGLNTYEQYF.

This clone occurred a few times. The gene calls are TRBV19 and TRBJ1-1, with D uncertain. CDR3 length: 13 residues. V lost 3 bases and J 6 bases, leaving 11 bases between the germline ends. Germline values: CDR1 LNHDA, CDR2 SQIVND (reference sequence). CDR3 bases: TGTGCCAGTAGTATCGCCCCTCTCGCTGAAGCTTTCTTT. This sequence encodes CASSIAPLAEAFF.

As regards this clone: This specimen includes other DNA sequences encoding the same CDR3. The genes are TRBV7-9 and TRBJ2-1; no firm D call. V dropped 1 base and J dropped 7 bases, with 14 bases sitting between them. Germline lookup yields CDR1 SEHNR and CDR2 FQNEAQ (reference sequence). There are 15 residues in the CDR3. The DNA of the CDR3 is TGTGCCAGCAGCTTAGTGGGTCCCAAGGTAAATGAGCAGTTCTTC. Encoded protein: CASSLVGPKVNEQFF.

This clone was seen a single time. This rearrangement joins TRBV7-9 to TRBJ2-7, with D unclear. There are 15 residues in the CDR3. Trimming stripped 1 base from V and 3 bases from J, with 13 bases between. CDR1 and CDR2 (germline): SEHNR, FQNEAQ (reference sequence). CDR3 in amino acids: CASSLDGSSDYEQYF. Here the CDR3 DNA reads TGTGCCAGCAGCTTAGATGGCTCCTCCGACTACGAGCAGTACTTC.

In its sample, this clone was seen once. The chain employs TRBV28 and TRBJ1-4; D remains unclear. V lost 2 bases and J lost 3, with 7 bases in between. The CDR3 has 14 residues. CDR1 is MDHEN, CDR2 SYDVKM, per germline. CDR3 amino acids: CASSLRAPNEKLFF. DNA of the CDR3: TGTGCCAGCAGTTTAAGGGCCCCTAATGAAAAACTGTTTTTT.

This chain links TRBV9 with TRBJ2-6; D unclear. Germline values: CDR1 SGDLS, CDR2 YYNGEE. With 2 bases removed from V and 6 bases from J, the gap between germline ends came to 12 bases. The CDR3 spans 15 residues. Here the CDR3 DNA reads TGTGCCAGCAGCGTGTACGCCGACGTGGCCAACGTCCTGACTTTC. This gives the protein CASSVYADVANVLTF.

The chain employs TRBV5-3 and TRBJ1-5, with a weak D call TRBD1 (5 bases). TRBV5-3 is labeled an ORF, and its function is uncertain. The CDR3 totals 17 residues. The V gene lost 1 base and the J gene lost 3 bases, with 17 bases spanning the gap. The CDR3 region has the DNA TGTGCCAGAAGCTTGCACCGGACATATGGGTACAATCAGCCCCAGCATTTT. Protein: CARSLHRTYGYNQPQHF.

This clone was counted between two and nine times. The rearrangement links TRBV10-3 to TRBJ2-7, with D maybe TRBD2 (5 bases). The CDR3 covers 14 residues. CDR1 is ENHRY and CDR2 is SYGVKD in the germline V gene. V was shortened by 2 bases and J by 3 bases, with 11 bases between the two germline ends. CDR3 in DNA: TGTGCCATCAGTGAGATGGACTTGTACTACGAGCAGTACTTC. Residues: CAISEMDLYYEQYF.

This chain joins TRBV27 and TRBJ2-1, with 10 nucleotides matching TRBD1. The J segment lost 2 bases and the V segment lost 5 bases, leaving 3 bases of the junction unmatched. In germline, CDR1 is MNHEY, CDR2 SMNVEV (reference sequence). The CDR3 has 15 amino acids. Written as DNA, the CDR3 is TGTGCCAGCAGTCCGGGACAGGGGCCCTACAATGAGCAGTTCTTC. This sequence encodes CASSPGQGPYNEQFF.

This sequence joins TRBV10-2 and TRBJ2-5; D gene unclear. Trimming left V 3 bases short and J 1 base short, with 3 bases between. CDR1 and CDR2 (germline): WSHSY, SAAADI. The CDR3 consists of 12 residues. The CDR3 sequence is CASSDFQETQYF. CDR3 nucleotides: TGCGCCAGCAGTGACTTCCAAGAGACCCAGTACTTC.

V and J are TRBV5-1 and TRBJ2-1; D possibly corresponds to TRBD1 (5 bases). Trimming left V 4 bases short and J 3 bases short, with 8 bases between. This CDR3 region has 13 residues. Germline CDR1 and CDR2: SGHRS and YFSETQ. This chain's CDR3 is CASSPDNYNEQFF. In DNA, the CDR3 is TGCGCCAGCAGCCCGGACAACTACAATGAGCAGTTCTTC.

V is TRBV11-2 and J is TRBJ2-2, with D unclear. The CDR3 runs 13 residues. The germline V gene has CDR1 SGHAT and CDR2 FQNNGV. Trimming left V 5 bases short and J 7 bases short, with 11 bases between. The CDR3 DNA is TGTGCCAGCAGCCCACCCCTTATCGGGGAGCTGTTTTTT. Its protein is CASSPPLIGELFF.

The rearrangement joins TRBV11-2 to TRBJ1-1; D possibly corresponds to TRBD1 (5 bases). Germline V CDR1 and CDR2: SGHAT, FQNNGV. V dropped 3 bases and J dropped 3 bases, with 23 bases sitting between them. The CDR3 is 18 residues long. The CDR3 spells CASSFAGTFTERDTEAFF. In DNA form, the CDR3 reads TGTGCCAGCAGCTTCGCTGGGACGTTCACGGAGAGAGACACTGAAGCTTTCTTT. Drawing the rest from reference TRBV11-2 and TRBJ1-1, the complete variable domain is EAGVAQSPRYKIIEKRQSVAFWCNPISGHATLYWYQQILGQGPKLLIQFQNNGVVDDSQLPKDRFSAERLKGVDSTLKIQPAKLEDSAVYLCASSFAGTFTERDTEAFFGQGTRLTVV.

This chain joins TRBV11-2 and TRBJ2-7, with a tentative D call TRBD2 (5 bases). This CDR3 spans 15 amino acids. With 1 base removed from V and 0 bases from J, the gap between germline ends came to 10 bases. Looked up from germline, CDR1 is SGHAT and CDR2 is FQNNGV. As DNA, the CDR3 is TGTGCCAGCAGCTTAGTCGAGGGATACTCCTACGAGCAGTACTTC. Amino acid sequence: CASSLVEGYSYEQYF.

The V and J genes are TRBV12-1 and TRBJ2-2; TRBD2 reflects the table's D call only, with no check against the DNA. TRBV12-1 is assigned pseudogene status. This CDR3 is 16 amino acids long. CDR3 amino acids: CASSREGTRWTGELFF. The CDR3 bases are TGTGCCAGCAGCCGCGAGGGGACTCGGTGGACCGGGGAGCTGTTTTTT.

CDR3 sequence: CASSIGTSNPETQYF. The CDR3 nucleotides are TGTGCCAGCAGCATCGGGACCTCGAACCCAGAGACCCAGTACTTC. This chain connects TRBV5-4 to TRBJ2-5; D possibly uses TRBD1 or TRBD2 (5 bases each). The CDR3 has 15 amino acids. CDR1 SGHNT and CDR2 YYREEE come from the germline V gene (reference sequence). The V and J ends lost 4 bases and 4 bases respectively, with 17 bases between them.

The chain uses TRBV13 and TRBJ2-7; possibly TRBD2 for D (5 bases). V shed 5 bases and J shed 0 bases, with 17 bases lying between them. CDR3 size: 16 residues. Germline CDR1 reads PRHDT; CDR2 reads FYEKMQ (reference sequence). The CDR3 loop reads CASSPLRGRSSYEQYF. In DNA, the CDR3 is TGTGCCAGCAGCCCCCTTCGGGGAAGGAGCTCCTACGAGCAGTACTTC.

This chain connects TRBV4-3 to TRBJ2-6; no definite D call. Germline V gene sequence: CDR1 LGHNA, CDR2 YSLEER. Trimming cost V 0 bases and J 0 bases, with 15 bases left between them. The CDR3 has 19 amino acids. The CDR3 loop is CASSQEVAASSSGANVLTF. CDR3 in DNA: TGCGCCAGCAGCCAAGAAGTGGCGGCCTCCTCCTCTGGGGCCAACGTCCTGACTTTC.

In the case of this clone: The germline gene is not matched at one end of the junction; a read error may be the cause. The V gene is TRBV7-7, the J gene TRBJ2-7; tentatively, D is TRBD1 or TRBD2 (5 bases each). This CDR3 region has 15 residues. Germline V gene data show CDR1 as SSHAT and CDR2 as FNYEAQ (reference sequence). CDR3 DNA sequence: TGTGCTAGCAGCCTCGGGACCCTTCCCTTTTACGAGCAGTACTTC. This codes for CASSLGTLPFYEQYF.

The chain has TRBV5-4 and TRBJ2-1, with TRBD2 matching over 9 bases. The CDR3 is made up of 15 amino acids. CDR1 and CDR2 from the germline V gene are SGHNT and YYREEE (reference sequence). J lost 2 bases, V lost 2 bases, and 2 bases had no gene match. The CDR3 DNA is TGTGCCAGCAGCTTTAGCGGGGGACCCTACAATGAGCAGTTCTTC. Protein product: CASSFSGGPYNEQFF.

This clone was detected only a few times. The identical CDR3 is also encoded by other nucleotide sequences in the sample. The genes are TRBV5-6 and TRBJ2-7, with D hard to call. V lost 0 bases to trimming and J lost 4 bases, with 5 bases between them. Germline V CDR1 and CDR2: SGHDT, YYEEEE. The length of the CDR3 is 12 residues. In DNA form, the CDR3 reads TGTGCCAGCAGCTTGGACGGATACGAGCAGTACTTC. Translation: CASSLDGYEQYF.